These 15 T cell receptor beta chains share one sample of origin, sequenced in a study of shared clonotypes between healthy human individuals. Only in-frame clones appear in the TCRdb table, and some are missing; sequencing was by immunoSEQ multiplex PCR. The table records around 510,000 clones, about 96% of them present only once. Sample: naive CD4+ T cells sorted from blood. The sample's subset: CD45RA+ positively selected. The receptors originated from a woman aged 30 to 39 in good health.

The chain combines TRBV9 with TRBJ1-2, with a weak D call TRBD1 (5 bases). The ends were cut back, 0 bases at V and 8 bases at J, with 8 bases in the middle. The germline gives CDR1 SGDLS, CDR2 YYNGEE. CDR3 size: 12 residues. The CDR3 spells CASSVAGGGYTF. CDR3 coding DNA: TGTGCCAGCAGCGTAGCGGGGGGGGGCTACACCTTC.

V usage is TRBV19 and J usage is TRBJ1-2; D might be TRBD1 (6 bases). V was pared by 9 bases and J by 10 bases, with 15 bases between. Looked up from germline, CDR1 is LNHDA and CDR2 is SQIVND (reference sequence). The CDR3 is made up of 11 amino acids. The CDR3 loop is CASLGGRDYTF. In DNA form, the CDR3 reads TGTGCCAGCCTCGGGGGCCGGGACTACACCTTC.

The chain employs TRBV2 and TRBJ2-3; 7 bases are a match to TRBD2. Germline V gene data show CDR1 as SNHLY and CDR2 as FYNNEI. V shed 2 bases, J shed 4 bases, and the junction held 12 bases outside the gene matches. This CDR3 is built from 17 residues. CDR3 in amino acids: CASSESASGLRSDTQYF. The CDR3 DNA sequence: TGTGCCAGCAGTGAATCGGCTAGCGGCCTAAGATCAGATACGCAGTATTTT.

The chain uses TRBV4-2 and TRBJ2-7, with D hard to call. Germline V gene sequence: CDR1 LGHNA, CDR2 YNFKEQ. This CDR3 has 12 residues. Between the trimmed V and J ends, which lost 0 bases and 5 bases, there was a span of 5 bases. CDR3 region: CASSQDSNEQYF. The CDR3 DNA is TGTGCCAGCAGCCAAGATTCCAACGAGCAGTACTTC.

Concerning this clone itself: Other DNA sequences from this sample encode an identical CDR3 as well. The chain recombines TRBV27 with TRBJ1-5; 7 bases are shared with TRBD1. The CDR3 is made up of 14 amino acids. The ends lost 2 bases at V and 2 bases at J; junction bases unmatched: 0. The V gene's germline CDR1 is MNHEY and CDR2 SMNVEV (reference sequence). The CDR3 DNA sequence: TGTGCCAGCAGTTTAGACAGGGGCAATCAGCCCCAGCATTTT. Protein product: CASSLDRGNQPQHF.

The count of this clone is one. The V call is TRBV5-1, the J call TRBJ2-5; TRBD2 matches at 14 bases. CDR3 length: 16 amino acids. V shed 4 bases, J shed 11 bases, and the junction held 13 bases outside the gene matches. Germline V lookup: CDR1 SGHRS, CDR2 YFSETQ. CDR3 nucleotides: TGCGCCAGCAGCGCCTCCGGGACTAGCGGGAGTGGTGAGCAGTACTTC. Its translation: CASSASGTSGSGEQYF.

The V and J genes are TRBV28 and TRBJ1-2; D is perhaps TRBD1 (6 bases). Germline lookup yields CDR1 MDHEN and CDR2 SYDVKM. The CDR3 loop spans 16 amino acids. The germline V and J ends were trimmed by 1 base and 8 bases, with 20 bases remaining between them. CDR3 DNA sequence: TGTGCCAGCAGTTTATCCGGGGGACACAAGGGAGTAGGCTACACCTTC. Its translation: CASSLSGGHKGVGYTF.

The J gene is TRBJ2-7, the V gene TRBV5-1; TRBD2 agrees at 10 bases. The germline gives CDR1 SGHRS, CDR2 YFSETQ. V was pared by 4 bases and J by 5 bases, with 6 bases of the junction left unmatched. CDR3 length equals 14 residues. The CDR3 protein is CASSLSSGSHEQYF. The DNA of the CDR3 is TGCGCCAGCAGCCTTTCTAGCGGGAGTCACGAGCAGTACTTC.

This rearrangement joins TRBV29-1 to TRBJ2-1, with 7 bases that match TRBD2. The V gene end was trimmed by 5 bases and the J gene end by 6 bases; junction bases not matched to a gene: 22. The CDR3 consists of 18 residues. Germline V lookup: CDR1 SQVTM, CDR2 ANQGSEA. The CDR3 bases are TGCAGCGTTAGCGGAGCTTGGACGGGGGAGGGCCCTCGCAATGAGCAGTTCTTC. This encodes CSVSGAWTGEGPRNEQFF.

The V call is TRBV6-1, the J call TRBJ1-4; D is undetermined. Germline-derived CDR1 and CDR2 are MNHNS and SASEGT. The V gene lost 2 bases and the J gene lost 2 bases, with 9 bases spanning the gap. CDR3 length: 15 amino acids. CDR3: CASSEQKSTNEKLFF. The CDR3 DNA follows: TGTGCCAGCAGTGAACAAAAATCTACTAATGAAAAACTGTTTTTT.

V usage is TRBV2 and J usage is TRBJ2-3; 7 nucleotides align to TRBD2. J gave up 3 bases and V 4 bases, and 7 bases lay outside the gene matches. The CDR3 covers 15 residues. CDR1 SNHLY and CDR2 FYNNEI come from the germline V gene. CDR3 sequence reads: CASSVLRESTDTQYF. For the CDR3, the DNA is TGTGCCAGCAGTGTATTGCGGGAGAGTACAGATACGCAGTATTTT.

V gene TRBV6-6 combines with J gene TRBJ2-3, with 11 bases matching TRBD2. Trimming took 7 bases from V and 2 from J; bases not matched to a gene: 8. Germline lookup yields CDR1 MNHNY and CDR2 SVGAGI (reference sequence). This CDR3 is 16 amino acids long. In nucleotides, the CDR3 is TGTGCCAGCACCACGACTAGCGGGATTCACACAGATACGCAGTATTTT. Amino acid sequence: CASTTTSGIHTDTQYF.

This chain joins TRBV28 and TRBJ1-5; D gene unclear. From germline, CDR1 is MDHEN and CDR2 SYDVKM. Trimming left V 3 bases short and J 10 bases short, with 16 bases between. CDR3 length: 14 amino acids. The CDR3 nucleotides read TGTGCCAGCAGTTTTCAGAGGAGTGAGGGCCCCCAGCATTTT. It translates to CASSFQRSEGPQHF.

This clone appeared a few times. This chain links TRBV4-1 with TRBJ2-7; 10 bases map to TRBD2. This CDR3 comprises 16 residues. The germline V gene has CDR1 MGHRA and CDR2 YSYEKL. Trimming cost V 4 bases and J 2 bases; bases outside gene matches: 8. Here the CDR3 DNA reads TGCGCCAGCAGCCGGGAAACTAGCGGGGCAACCTACGAGCAGTACTTC. Its translation is CASSRETSGATYEQYF.

The chain is built from TRBV10-3 and TRBJ2-5; 10 positions agree with TRBD2. V lost 4 bases and J lost 2; bases outside the gene matches: 7. The CDR3 totals 16 residues. The germline V gene has CDR1 ENHRY and CDR2 SYGVKD. As DNA, the CDR3 is TGTGCCATCAGTGTCTCACTAGCGGGATTGCAAGAGACCCAGTACTTC. Protein product: CAISVSLAGLQETQYF.